The 6 T cell receptor beta chains listed next were all sequenced from one sample in a study of CD8 T cells in ankylosing spondylitis. TCRdb re-analysed the 5' RACE reads in MiXCR, keeping a single row per CDR3 protein. The sample gives under 150,000 distinct CDR3 sequences, roughly 8.4% of which show up once; approximately 7% is in the top ten. Sequenced material: synovial fluid, either unsorted or a sorted T cell fraction (not recorded which). The receptors shown here come from a male donor with ankylosing spondylitis.

This clonotype was picked up many times. The chain joins TRBV4-3 to TRBJ1-5, with TRBD1 identical over 7 bases. The CDR3 runs 15 residues. The ends lost 1 base at V and 6 bases at J; junction bases unmatched: 6. Per germline, CDR1 LGHNA and CDR2 YSLEER. CDR3 DNA: TGCGCCAGCAGCCAAGGAGGGGGCGCAGGTCAGCCCCAGCATTTT. It codes for CASSQGGGAGQPQHF.

This clonotype was observed a handful of times. The chain carries TRBV27 and TRBJ2-5; 12 bases match TRBD2. V was clipped by 4 bases and J by 5 bases; unmatched bases: 8. Germline assignment: CDR1 MNHEY and CDR2 SMNVEV (reference sequence). The CDR3 contains 16 residues. The CDR3 region is CASSSRTSGEWETQYF. CDR3 DNA sequence: TGTGCCAGCAGTTCACGGACTAGCGGGGAGTGGGAGACCCAGTACTTC.

This clonotype was seen ten or more times. The J gene is TRBJ2-1, the V gene TRBV29-1; possible D gene TRBD2, 6 bases. This CDR3 region has 15 residues. Germline loops: CDR1 SQVTM, CDR2 ANQGSEA. V dropped 5 bases and J dropped 0 bases, with 14 bases sitting between them. The CDR3 loop is CSVYGTSSSYNEQFF. The CDR3 DNA reads as TGCAGCGTTTATGGGACTTCCAGCTCCTACAATGAGCAGTTCTTC.

This clonotype has just a few counts. The chain combines TRBV2 with TRBJ1-3; no definite D call. Trimming removed 6 bases at V and 0 bases at J, with 12 bases between. There are 15 residues in the CDR3. Looked up from germline, CDR1 is SNHLY and CDR2 is FYNNEI. The CDR3: CASSLQLYSGNTIYF. As DNA, the CDR3 is TGTGCCAGCAGCCTACAGTTGTACTCTGGAAACACCATATATTTT.

This clonotype was counted a few times. CDR3 region: CASSFLPGGDLNTGELFF. CDR3 bases: TGTGCCAGCAGTTTCCTGCCGGGGGGGGACTTAAACACCGGGGAGCTGTTTTTT. The rearrangement joins TRBV6-2 or TRBV6-3 to TRBJ2-2; 8 bases are shared with TRBD2. This CDR3 contains 18 residues. J lost 2 bases, V lost 4 bases, and 12 bases had no gene match. Germline V gene sequence: CDR1 MNHEY, CDR2 SVGEGT.

This clonotype showed up just a few times. The J gene is TRBJ2-1, the V gene TRBV7-8, with TRBD1 matching 7 bases. Germline V gene data show CDR1 as SGHVS and CDR2 as FQNEAQ. Trimming removed 5 bases from V and 5 bases from J; junction bases left unmatched: 9. The CDR3 is 15 amino acids. In DNA, the CDR3 is TGTGCCAGCAGCCCTCGATGGGACAGAGACAATGAGCAGTTCTTC. This codes for CASSPRWDRDNEQFF.